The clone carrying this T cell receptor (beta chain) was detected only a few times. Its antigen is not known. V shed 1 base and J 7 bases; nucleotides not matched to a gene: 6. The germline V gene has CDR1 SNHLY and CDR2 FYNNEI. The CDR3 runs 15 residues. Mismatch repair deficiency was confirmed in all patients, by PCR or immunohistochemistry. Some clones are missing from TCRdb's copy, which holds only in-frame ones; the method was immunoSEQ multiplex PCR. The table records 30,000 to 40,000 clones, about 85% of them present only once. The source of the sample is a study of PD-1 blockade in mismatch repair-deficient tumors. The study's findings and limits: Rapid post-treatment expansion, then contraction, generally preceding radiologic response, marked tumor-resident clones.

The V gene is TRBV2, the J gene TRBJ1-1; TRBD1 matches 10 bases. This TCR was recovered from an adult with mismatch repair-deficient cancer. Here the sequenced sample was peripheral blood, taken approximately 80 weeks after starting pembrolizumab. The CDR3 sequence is CASSEVDRGRIEAFF. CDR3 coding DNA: TGTGCCAGCAGTGAAGTTGACAGGGGGCGGATTGAAGCTTTCTTT.